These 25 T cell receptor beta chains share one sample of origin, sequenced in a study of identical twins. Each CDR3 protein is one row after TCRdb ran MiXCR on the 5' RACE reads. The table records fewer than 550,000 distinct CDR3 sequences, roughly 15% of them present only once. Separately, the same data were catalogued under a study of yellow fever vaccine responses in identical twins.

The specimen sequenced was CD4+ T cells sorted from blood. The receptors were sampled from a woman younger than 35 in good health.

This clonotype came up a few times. The CDR3, as DNA: TGTGCCAGCACCCTTGGATCCTGGGAGGACACTGAAGCTTTCTTT. It yields the protein CASTLGSWEDTEAFF. The chain is built from TRBV3-1 and TRBJ1-1; D unresolved. The CDR3 runs 15 residues. V gave up 7 bases and J gave up 3 bases, with 18 bases separating them. CDR1 is LGHDT, CDR2 YNNKEL, per germline (reference sequence).

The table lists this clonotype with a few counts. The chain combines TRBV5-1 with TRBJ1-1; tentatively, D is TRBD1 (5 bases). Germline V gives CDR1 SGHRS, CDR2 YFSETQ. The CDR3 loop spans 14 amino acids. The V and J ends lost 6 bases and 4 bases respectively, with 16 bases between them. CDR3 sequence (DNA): TGCGCCAGCACCTCCGGGGCAGGGACCACTGAAGCTTTCTTT. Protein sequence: CASTSGAGTTEAFF.

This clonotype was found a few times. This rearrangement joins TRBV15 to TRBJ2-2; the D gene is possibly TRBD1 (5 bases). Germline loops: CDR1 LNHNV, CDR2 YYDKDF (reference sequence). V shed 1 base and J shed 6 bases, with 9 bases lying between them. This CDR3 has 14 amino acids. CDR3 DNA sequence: TGTGCCACCAGCAGAGTCCAGGGCGCCGGGGAGCTGTTTTTT. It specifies CATSRVQGAGELFF.

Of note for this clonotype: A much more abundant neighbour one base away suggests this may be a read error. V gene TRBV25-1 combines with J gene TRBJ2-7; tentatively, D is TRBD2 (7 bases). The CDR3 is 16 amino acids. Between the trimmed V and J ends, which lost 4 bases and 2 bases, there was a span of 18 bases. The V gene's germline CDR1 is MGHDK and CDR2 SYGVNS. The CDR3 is CASSGSVRGGPYEQYF. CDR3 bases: TGTGCCAGCAGTGGTTCAGTAAGGGGGGGCCCCTACGAGCAGTACTTC.

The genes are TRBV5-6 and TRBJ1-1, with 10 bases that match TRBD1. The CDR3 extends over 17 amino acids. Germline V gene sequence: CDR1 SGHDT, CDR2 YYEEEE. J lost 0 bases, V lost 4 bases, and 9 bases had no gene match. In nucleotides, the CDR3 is TGTGCCAGCAGCGCGGACAGGGGGACGTTCTTGAACACTGAAGCTTTCTTT. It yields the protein CASSADRGTFLNTEAFF.

The CDR3 protein is CASSLAGSPGWETQYF. As DNA, the CDR3 is TGTGCCAGCAGCTTAGCGGGCTCTCCCGGGTGGGAGACCCAGTACTTC. The V and J genes are TRBV7-2 and TRBJ2-5; D unclear. The V gene's germline CDR1 is SGHTA and CDR2 FQGNSA. The V end lost 0 bases, the J end lost 5 bases, and 16 bases lay between the germline ends. The CDR3 has 16 amino acids.

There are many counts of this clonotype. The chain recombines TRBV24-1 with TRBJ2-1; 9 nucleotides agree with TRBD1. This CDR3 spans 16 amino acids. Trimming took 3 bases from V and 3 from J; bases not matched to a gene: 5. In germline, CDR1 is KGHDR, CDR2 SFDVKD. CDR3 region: CATSDQKTGGYNEQFF. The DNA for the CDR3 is TGTGCCACCAGTGATCAAAAGACAGGGGGCTACAATGAGCAGTTCTTC.

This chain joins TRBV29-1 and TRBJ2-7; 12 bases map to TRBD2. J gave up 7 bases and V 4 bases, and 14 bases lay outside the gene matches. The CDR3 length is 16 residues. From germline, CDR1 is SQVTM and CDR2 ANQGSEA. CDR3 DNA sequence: TGCAGCGTTGTGCTGGACCTGACTAGCGGGAGTTCGGAGCAGTACTTC. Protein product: CSVVLDLTSGSSEQYF.

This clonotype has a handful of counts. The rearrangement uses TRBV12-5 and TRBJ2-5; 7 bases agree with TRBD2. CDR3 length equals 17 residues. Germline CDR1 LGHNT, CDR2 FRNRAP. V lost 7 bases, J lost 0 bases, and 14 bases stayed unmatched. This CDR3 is CASDPPNGRSYQETQYF. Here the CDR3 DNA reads TGTGCTAGTGACCCCCCTAACGGGAGGTCGTACCAAGAGACCCAGTACTTC.

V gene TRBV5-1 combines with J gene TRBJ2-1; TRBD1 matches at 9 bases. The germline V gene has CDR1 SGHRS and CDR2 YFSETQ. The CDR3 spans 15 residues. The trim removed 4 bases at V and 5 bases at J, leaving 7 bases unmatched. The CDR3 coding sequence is TGCGCCAGCAGCATCTCCGGGACAGGGAACAATGAGCAGTTCTTC. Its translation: CASSISGTGNNEQFF.

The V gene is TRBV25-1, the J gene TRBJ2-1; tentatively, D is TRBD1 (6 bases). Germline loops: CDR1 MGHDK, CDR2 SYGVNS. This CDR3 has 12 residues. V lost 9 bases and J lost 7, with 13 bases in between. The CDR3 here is CASRAGENEQFF. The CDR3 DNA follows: TGTGCCAGTCGTGCAGGGGAGAATGAGCAGTTCTTC. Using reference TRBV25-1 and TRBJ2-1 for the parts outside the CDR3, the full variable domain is EADIYQTPRYLVIGTGKKITLECSQTMGHDKMYWYQQDPGMELHLIHYSYGVNSTEKGDLSSESTVSRIRTEHFPLTLESARPSHTSQYLCASRAGENEQFFGPGTRLTVL.

This chain's CDR3 is CSARRGDYNSPLHF. The CDR3 nucleotides read TGCAGTGCCCGGAGGGGCGACTATAATTCACCCCTCCACTTT. This chain joins TRBV20-1 and TRBJ1-6; maybe TRBD1 (5 bases). V was clipped by 6 bases and J by 3 bases, with 12 bases between them. In germline, CDR1 is DFQATT, CDR2 SNEGSKA (reference sequence). The CDR3 totals 14 residues.

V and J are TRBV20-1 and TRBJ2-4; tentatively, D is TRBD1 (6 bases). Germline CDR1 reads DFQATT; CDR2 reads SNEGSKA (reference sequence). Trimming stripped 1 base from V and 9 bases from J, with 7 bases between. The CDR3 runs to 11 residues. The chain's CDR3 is CSARVTGIQYF. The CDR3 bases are TGCAGTGCTAGAGTGACAGGCATTCAGTACTTC.

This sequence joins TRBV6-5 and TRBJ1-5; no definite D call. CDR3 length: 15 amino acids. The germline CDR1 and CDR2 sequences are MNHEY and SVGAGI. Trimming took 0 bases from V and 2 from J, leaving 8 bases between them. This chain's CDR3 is CASSYSGSGNQPQHF. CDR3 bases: TGTGCCAGCAGTTACTCGGGGTCTGGCAATCAGCCCCAGCATTTT.

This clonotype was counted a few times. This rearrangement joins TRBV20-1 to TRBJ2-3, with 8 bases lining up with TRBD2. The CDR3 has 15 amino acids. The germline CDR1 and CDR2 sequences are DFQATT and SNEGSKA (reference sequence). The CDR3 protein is CRHSGAGASTDTQYF. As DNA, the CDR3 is TGCAGACATAGCGGGGCGGGGGCCTCCACAGATACGCAGTATTTT.

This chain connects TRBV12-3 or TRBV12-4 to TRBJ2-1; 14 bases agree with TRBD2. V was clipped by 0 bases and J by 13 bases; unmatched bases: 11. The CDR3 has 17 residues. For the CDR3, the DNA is TGTGCCAGCAGTTTAGCGGAGCCATGGACTAGCGGGGGGAAACAGTTCTTC. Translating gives CASSLAEPWTSGGKQFF.

The CDR3 reads CASSRAGSPYNEQFF. CDR3 bases: TGTGCCAGCAGCCGAGCGGGGAGCCCGTACAATGAGCAGTTCTTC. The chain has TRBV6-1 and TRBJ2-1; 7 bases line up with TRBD2. The junction had 9 bases not matched to a gene; V was cut back by 6 bases and J by 4 bases. CDR1 is MNHNS and CDR2 is SASEGT in the germline V gene. The CDR3 is 15 amino acids.

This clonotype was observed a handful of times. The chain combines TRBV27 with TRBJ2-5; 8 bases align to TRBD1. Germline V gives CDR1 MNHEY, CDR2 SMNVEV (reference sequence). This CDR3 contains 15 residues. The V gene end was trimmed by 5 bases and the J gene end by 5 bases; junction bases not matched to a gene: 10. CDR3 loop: CASSPRAGGAETQYF. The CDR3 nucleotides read TGTGCCAGCAGTCCCCGCGCAGGGGGCGCCGAGACCCAGTACTTC.

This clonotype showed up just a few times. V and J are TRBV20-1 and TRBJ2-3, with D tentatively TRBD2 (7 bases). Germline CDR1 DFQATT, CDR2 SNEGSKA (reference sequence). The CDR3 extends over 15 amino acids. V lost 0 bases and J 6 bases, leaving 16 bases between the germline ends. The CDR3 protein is CSARDGGGRVDTQYF. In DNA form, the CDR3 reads TGCAGTGCTAGAGATGGCGGGGGCCGGGTCGATACGCAGTATTTT.

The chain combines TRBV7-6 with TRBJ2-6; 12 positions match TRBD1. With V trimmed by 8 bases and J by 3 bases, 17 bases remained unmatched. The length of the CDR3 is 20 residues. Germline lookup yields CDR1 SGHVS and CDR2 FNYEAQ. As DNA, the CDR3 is TGTGCCAGCGGCACTGCAAACGGGACAGGGGGCTGGGATGGGGCCAACGTCCTGACTTTC. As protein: CASGTANGTGGWDGANVLTF.

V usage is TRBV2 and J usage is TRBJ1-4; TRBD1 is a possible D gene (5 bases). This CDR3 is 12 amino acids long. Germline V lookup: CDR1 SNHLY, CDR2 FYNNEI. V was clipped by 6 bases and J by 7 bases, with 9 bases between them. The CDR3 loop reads CASRGLGEKLFF. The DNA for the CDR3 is TGTGCCAGCAGGGGGCTCGGTGAAAAACTGTTTTTT.

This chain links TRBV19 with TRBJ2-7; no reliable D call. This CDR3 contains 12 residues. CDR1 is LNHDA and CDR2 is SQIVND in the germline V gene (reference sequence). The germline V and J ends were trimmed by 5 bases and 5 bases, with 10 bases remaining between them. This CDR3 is CASSRNNHEQYF. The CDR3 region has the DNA TGTGCCAGTAGTCGTAATAACCACGAGCAGTACTTC.

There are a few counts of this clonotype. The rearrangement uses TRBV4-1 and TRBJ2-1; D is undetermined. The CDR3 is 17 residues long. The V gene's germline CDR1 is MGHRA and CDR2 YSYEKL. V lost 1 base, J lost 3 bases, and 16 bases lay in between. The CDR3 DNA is TGCGCCAGCAGCCAAGGGCCTGGACGGTACGGCTACAATGAGCAGTTCTTC. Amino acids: CASSQGPGRYGYNEQFF.

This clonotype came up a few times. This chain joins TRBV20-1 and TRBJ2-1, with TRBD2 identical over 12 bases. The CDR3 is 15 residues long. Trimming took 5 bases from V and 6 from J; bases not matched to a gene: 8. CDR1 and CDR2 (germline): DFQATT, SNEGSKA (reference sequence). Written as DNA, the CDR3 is TGCAGTGCTCGCTCGACTAGCGGGAGAGGCAATGAGCAGTTCTTC. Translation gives CSARSTSGRGNEQFF.

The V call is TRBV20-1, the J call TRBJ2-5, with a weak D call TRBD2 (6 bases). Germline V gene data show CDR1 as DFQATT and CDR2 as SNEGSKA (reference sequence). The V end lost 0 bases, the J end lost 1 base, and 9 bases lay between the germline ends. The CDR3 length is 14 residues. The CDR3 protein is CSAREGGAQETQYF. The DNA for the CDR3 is TGCAGTGCTAGAGAGGGCGGGGCCCAAGAGACCCAGTACTTC.